Listed below are T cell receptor beta chains from one sample, sequenced in a study of cytomegalovirus exposure and HLA in healthy donors. TCRdb's copy holds only in-frame clones and misses some; the assay was immunoSEQ multiplex PCR. This sample has around 150,000 clones; roughly 79% occur once, and the top ten carry about 0.91%. The sequenced sample was PBMCs. All receptors come from a woman between 50 and 59 years old in good health and CMV-seropositive. CDR3s include the opening cysteine and the closing phenylalanine or tryptophan. The order of the fields is clone size, D gene, V gene, J gene, CDR3 DNA, CDR3 protein. A D gene is named only where the DNA matches it firmly. Clone size, where shown, is once, few, many, or a class for clones that have expanded.

>-|-|TRBV29-1|TRBJ2-6
TGCAGCGCTCGACTGGACTCTGGGGCCAACGTCCTGACTTTC
CSARLDSGANVLTF
>-|-|TRBV9|TRBJ2-1
TGTGCCAGCAGCGTAGAGGGGGGGGTTGAGCAGTTCTTC
CASSVEGGVEQFF
>few|TRBD1|TRBV28|TRBJ1-5
TGTGCCAGCACCACGGGACAGCTCCTCAATCAGCCCCAGCATTTT
CASTTGQLLNQPQHF
>-|TRBD1|TRBV28|TRBJ1-5
TGTGCCAGCAGTCCACCGGACAGGGGCAATCAGCCCCAGCATTTT
CASSPPDRGNQPQHF
>-|-|TRBV6-1|TRBJ1-5
TGTGCCAGCGAGAGGAGACAGAACGATCAGCCCCAGCATTTT
CASERRQNDQPQHF
>-|TRBD2|TRBV4-1|TRBJ2-7
TGCGCCAGCAGCCAAGCCCCCGGGAGGGGGGCTGGCTACGAGCAGTACTTC
CASSQAPGRGAGYEQYF
>-|TRBD2|TRBV10-2|TRBJ2-7
TGCGCCAGCAGTGAGCTGGGGACTAGCGGGGTTTACGAGCAGTACTTC
CASSELGTSGVYEQYF
>few|-|TRBV6-6|TRBJ2-3
TGTGCCAGCAGACCGACGCGGATAGATACGCAGTATTTT
CASRPTRIDTQYF
>-|-|TRBV29-1|TRBJ2-7
TGCAGCGTAACCTCGGGTGCGGCCTACGAGCAGTACTTC
CSVTSGAAYEQYF
>-|TRBD2|TRBV5-1|TRBJ2-3
TGCGCCAGCAGTCCTAGCGGGGGGGATGCAGATACGCAGTATTTT
CASSPSGGDADTQYF
>-|TRBD1|TRBV14|TRBJ1-2
TGTGCCAGCAGCGCTAGACAGGGCGGTGGCTACACCTTC
CASSARQGGGYTF
>-|TRBD1|TRBV28|TRBJ2-5
TGTGCCAGCACCACAGGGGGGGAGACCCAGTACTTC
CASTTGGETQYF
>-|-|TRBV2|TRBJ2-5
TGTGCCAGCGGCCGACAGGTCCAAGAGACCCAGTACTTC
CASGRQVQETQYF
>-|TRBD2|TRBV2|TRBJ2-1
TGTGCCAGCAGGCCGGGACTAGCGGGTGGAGTTTGGAATGAGCAGTTCTTC
CASRPGLAGGVWNEQFF
>-|-|TRBV7-2|TRBJ2-5
TGTGCCAGCAGCAGGGGCAGGGGTTCGGAGACCCAGTACTTC
CASSRGRGSETQYF
>once|TRBD1|TRBV30|TRBJ1-2
TGTGCCTACCGAAGGACAGGGGGGATGTGGGGCTACACCTTC
CAYRRTGGMWGYTF
>-|-|TRBV5-1|TRBJ2-1
TGCGCCTGCAGCTTGGCTAACACCGGGACTAATGAGCAGTTCTTC
CACSLANTGTNEQFF
>once|-|TRBV9|TRBJ1-1
TGTGCCAGCAGCGTAGGGGACACCACTGAAGCTTTCTTT
CASSVGDTTEAFF
>-|TRBD2|TRBV19|TRBJ2-7
TGTGCCAGCCAAAGACTAGCGGGAAACTACGAGCAGTACTTC
CASQRLAGNYEQYF
>-|-|TRBV7-9|TRBJ1-2
TGTGCCAGCAGCTTAGATACTAGACGTGGCTACACCTTC
CASSLDTRRGYTF
>-|TRBD1|TRBV18|TRBJ1-2
TGTGCCAGCTCACCACGGTCCAGGGGGCCTAACTATGGCTACACCTTC
CASSPRSRGPNYGYTF
>once|TRBD1|TRBV15|TRBJ1-1
TGTGCCACCAGCAGGGACAGGGGTTTAGGGACTGAAGCTTTCTTT
CATSRDRGLGTEAFF
>-|TRBD2|TRBV7-3|TRBJ2-7
TGTGCCAGCAAGTCCAACCCCCAACACCTAGTGCGGGAGGGCGACGAGCAGTACTTC
CASKSNPQHLVREGDEQYF
>-|-|TRBV7-2|TRBJ1-3
TGTGCCAGCAGCTTATACGGCTCTGGAAACACCATATATTTT
CASSLYGSGNTIYF
>-|TRBD2|TRBV7-2|TRBJ2-1
TGTGCCAGCAGCTTAGTTGGTAGCGGGAGAGGGGAGCAGTTCTTC
CASSLVGSGRGEQFF
>-|-|TRBV25-1|TRBJ2-3
TGTGCCAGCAGTGAAGGACTTTCCTCGCGGTATTTT
CASSEGLSSRYF
>-|TRBD1|TRBV6-5|TRBJ2-5
TGTGCCAGCAGCTGGGACAGGCGGAATCAGGAGCAGTACTTC
CASSWDRRNQEQYF
>-|-|TRBV13|TRBJ2-3
TGTGCCAGCAGCTTAGACCTTAATGGAGGTACGCAGTATTTT
CASSLDLNGGTQYF
>-|-|TRBV6-5|TRBJ1-1
TGTGCCAGCAGCAAGGACAGTGAAGCTTTCTTT
CASSKDSEAFF
>-|TRBD1|TRBV5-1|TRBJ1-3
TGCGCCAGCAGCCCATGGACAGGGCTCGGAAACACCATATATTTT
CASSPWTGLGNTIYF
>-|-|TRBV7-2|TRBJ2-7
TGTGCCAGCAGCGCGCCGAGGGAATTGAGCTCCTACGAGCAGTACTTC
CASSAPRELSSYEQYF
>-|TRBD2|TRBV11-2|TRBJ2-3
TGTGCCAGCAGCTTATTGGCGGGGGGATACACAGATACGCAGTATTTT
CASSLLAGGYTDTQYF
>-|-|TRBV5-4|TRBJ1-2
TGTGCCAGCGGGTACAGGGATCTCGGCTATGGCTACACCTTC
CASGYRDLGYGYTF
>-|TRBD1|TRBV9|TRBJ2-1
TGTGCCAGCAGCTCCCTCGACAGGGGGTCCTACAATGAGCAGTTCTTC
CASSSLDRGSYNEQFF
>-|TRBD1|TRBV29-1|TRBJ1-1
TGCAGCGCCGACGGACAGGGGGCGAACACTGAAGCTTTCTTT
CSADGQGANTEAFF
>-|-|TRBV6-1|TRBJ1-6
TGTGCCAGCAGTGTCTCGGCGGCCAATTCACCCCTCCACTTT
CASSVSAANSPLHF
>-|-|TRBV29-1|TRBJ1-2
TGCAGCTGCAGCCCGGGGGACTGGGGCTACACCTTC
CSCSPGDWGYTF
>-|-|TRBV9|TRBJ1-1
TGTGCCAGCAGCGCGTTGACGAACCTGGGAGCTGAAGCTTTCTTT
CASSALTNLGAEAFF
>-|-|TRBV6-5|TRBJ2-3
TGTGCCAGCAGGGGGGTAGCGGTGAGCACAGATACGCAGTATTTT
CASRGVAVSTDTQYF
>-|-|TRBV11-2|TRBJ1-6
TGTGCCAGCAGCCTACAGGGTCGTAATTCACCCCTCCACTTT
CASSLQGRNSPLHF
>-|-|TRBV27|TRBJ1-1
TGTGCCAGCAGTTTTAGAGGGGGTGCCGAAGCTTTCTTT
CASSFRGGAEAFF
>-|-|TRBV5-6|TRBJ2-7
TGTGCCAGCAGCTTCAGACAGCGCCTAAGCTCCTACGAGCAGTACTTC
CASSFRQRLSSYEQYF
>-|-|TRBV2|TRBJ2-7
TGTGCCAGCAGTGAAACGGACAGTAAGCAGTACTTC
CASSETDSKQYF
>-|-|TRBV5-8|TRBJ1-1
TGTGCCAGCAGCTTGATTCGGACAGCCTTGAACACTGAAGCTTTCTTT
CASSLIRTALNTEAFF
>few|-|TRBV2|TRBJ2-7
TGTGCCAGCGAGGAGAGATCCTACGAGCAGTACTTC
CASEERSYEQYF